This T cell receptor beta chain was sequenced during a study of human T cells and chemical hapten exposure. This clonotype was counted at least ten times. Each CDR3 protein gets one entry after TCRdb re-called the RACE reads with MiXCR. The repertoire holds approximately 45,000 distinct CDR3 sequences, with around 4.5% as singletons. This CDR3 contains 13 residues. The V end lost 3 bases, the J end lost 1 base, and 9 bases lay between the germline ends. Germline assignment: CDR1 DFQATT and CDR2 SNEGSKA (reference sequence). This sample's time point: healthy volunteer bleed at 2 weeks. Unfractionated whole blood served as the source for total RNA extraction.

This receptor was identified in a female donor in good health. Some clones in this sample may be carry-over from other donors' samples. The specimen was whole blood. V gene TRBV20-1 combines with J gene TRBJ1-1; unclear D gene. The CDR3 bases are TGCAGTGCTAGTACCGGTTCGAACACTGAAGCTTTCTTT. Its translation: CSASTGSNTEAFF.